The rows below give T cell receptor beta chains drawn from one sample of a study of CD8 T cells in Susac syndrome. TCRdb reprocessed the immunoSEQ multiplex PCR reads with MiXCR, giving one entry per CDR3 protein. The sample includes about 210,000 distinct CDR3 sequences, 85% to 95% of them seen just once. Input material: CD4+ T cells from PBMCs. The source of these receptors is a human donor in good health. The CDR3 runs from the conserved cysteine through the conserved F or W. The D gene is left open where the match is weak. Not every row has a clone size; where given, it reads once, few, many or a size class.

abundance	v_gene	d_gene	j_gene	CDR3nt	CDR3aa
once	TRBV6-5	TRBD1	TRBJ2-5	TGTGCCAGCAGTTACTCGAGGGGACAGGACACCCAGTACTTC	CASSYSRGQDTQYF
-	TRBV28	-	TRBJ2-3	TGTGCCAGCAGGCTCACAGATACGCAGTATTTT	CASRLTDTQYF
-	TRBV29-1	-	TRBJ2-1	TGCAGCGTTGAAGATTGGAGGGGTAATGAGCAGTTCTTC	CSVEDWRGNEQFF
-	TRBV2	-	TRBJ2-5	TGTGCCAGCAGCCCCAATCCGATCGGACGGGGAGGGACCCAGTACTTC	CASSPNPIGRGGTQYF
few	TRBV3-1	-	TRBJ2-7	TGTGCCAGCAGCCCGCGGGTCCTTGGGGACGAGCAGTACTTC	CASSPRVLGDEQYF
-	TRBV5-1	-	TRBJ1-3	TGCGCCAGCAGCGTGGACAGTTCTGAGGACACCATATATTTT	CASSVDSSEDTIYF
-	TRBV20-1	TRBD2	TRBJ2-1	TGCAGTGCTAGAGACCCAGCGGGAGTGATGGACGAGCAGTTCTTC	CSARDPAGVMDEQFF
-	TRBV3-1	-	TRBJ2-3	TGTGCCTCGGGGGCCACAGATACGCAGTATTTT	CASGATDTQYF
-	TRBV20-1	-	TRBJ1-5	TGCAGTGCTAGTAGGACCATCGATCAGCCCCAGCATTTT	CSASRTIDQPQHF
-	TRBV18	-	TRBJ2-3	TGTGCCAGCTCACAAAGTCACCCCAGGAGTCCAGATACGCAGTATTTT	CASSQSHPRSPDTQYF
-	TRBV3-1	-	TRBJ1-5	TGTGCCAGCAGCCAACGCGGAAATCAGCCCCAGCATTTT	CASSQRGNQPQHF
-	TRBV20-1	-	TRBJ2-5	TGCAGTGCTGGACCTAAAGAGACCCAGTACTTC	CSAGPKETQYF
-	TRBV6-2/TRBV6-3	-	TRBJ1-5	TGTGCCAGCAACCTAAGGGGGGAAAATCAGCCCCAGCATTTT	CASNLRGENQPQHF
once	TRBV5-1	-	TRBJ2-3	TGCGCCAGTACCCCCGGGACTCCAGGCACAGATACGCAGTATTTT	CASTPGTPGTDTQYF
-	TRBV5-1	-	TRBJ2-2	TGCGCCAGCAGTCGGGACGGCTCGAACACCGGGGAGCTGTTTTTT	CASSRDGSNTGELFF
once	TRBV12-3/TRBV12-4	-	TRBJ2-3	TGTGCCAGCAGTCAGATGACAGATACGCAGTATTTT	CASSQMTDTQYF
-	TRBV6-6	TRBD1	TRBJ1-5	TGTGCCAGCAGTTATTCACAGGGGGCTGGAAATCAGCCCCAGCATTTT	CASSYSQGAGNQPQHF
-	TRBV29-1	-	TRBJ2-1	TGCAGCGCCACCCTTCTTAATGAGCAGTTCTTC	CSATLLNEQFF
-	TRBV10-3	TRBD1	TRBJ1-5	TGTGCCACACGACAGGGTGGGACGAATCAGCCCCAGCATTTT	CATRQGGTNQPQHF
once	TRBV15	-	TRBJ2-3	TGTGCCACCAGCAGAGAGGGGATTGATACGCAGTATTTT	CATSREGIDTQYF
-	TRBV20-1	-	TRBJ1-1	TGCAGTGCTAGAGAAGGGGGTCTGAACACTGAAGCTTTCTTT	CSAREGGLNTEAFF
-	TRBV24-1	-	TRBJ1-5	TGTGCCACCAGTAACCTCGGGCCCCAGCATTTT	CATSNLGPQHF
once	TRBV11-2	-	TRBJ2-7	TGTGCCAGCAGCGTAACCCAGGGATGGGTCGGGGAGCAGTACTTC	CASSVTQGWVGEQYF
-	TRBV23-1	TRBD1	TRBJ2-4	TGCGCCAGCAGTCAATACAGGGGTAAAAACATTCAGTACTTC	CASSQYRGKNIQYF
few	TRBV23-1	-	TRBJ2-7	TGCGCCAGCAGTCACGCAGATTCCTACGAGCAGTACTTC	CASSHADSYEQYF
-	TRBV29-1	TRBD1	TRBJ2-5	TGCAGCGGCGGGACAGGGGGCGGGGAGGAGACCCAGTACTTC	CSGGTGGGEETQYF
-	TRBV3-1	TRBD2	TRBJ2-7	TGTGCCAGCAGCCTGGGAACTAGCGGGTCCACCTACGAGCAGTACTTC	CASSLGTSGSTYEQYF
-	TRBV24-1	-	TRBJ2-5	TGTGCCACCAGTGATACCCGACTAGGACCACTAGAGACCCAGTACTTC	CATSDTRLGPLETQYF
-	TRBV7-2	-	TRBJ2-7	TGTGCCAGCAGCTACGGACACCTCTACGAGCAGTACTTC	CASSYGHLYEQYF
once	TRBV18	-	TRBJ1-3	TGTGCCAGCTCACCCGACGTCAGCGGAAACACCATATATTTT	CASSPDVSGNTIYF
-	TRBV18	-	TRBJ1-1	TGTGCCAGTAGTCCCGGACTGAACACTGAAGCTTTCTTT	CASSPGLNTEAFF
-	TRBV7-2	-	TRBJ2-3	TGTGCCAGCAGCTTACAGGGCGGTACGCAGTATTTT	CASSLQGGTQYF
-	TRBV3-1	TRBD2	TRBJ2-1	TGTGCCAGCAGCCAAGAGGGCGGGAGCACCTACAATGAGCAGTTCTTC	CASSQEGGSTYNEQFF
few	TRBV7-2	TRBD2	TRBJ2-7	TGTGCCAGCAGCTTAGGGCTAGCGGGGTACGAGCAGTACTTC	CASSLGLAGYEQYF
-	TRBV6-1	TRBD2	TRBJ2-5	TGTGCCAGCACTCAGGGGACTAGCGGGGGGCAAGAGACCCAGTACTTC	CASTQGTSGGQETQYF
-	TRBV2	-	TRBJ2-1	TGTGCCAGCAGTGCTAGCGTGGGGCGTGAGCAGTTCTTC	CASSASVGREQFF
-	TRBV12-3/TRBV12-4	-	TRBJ2-1	TGTGCCAGCACTACCCAAGGGCAGGGAGGTTTGATGAATGAGCAGTTCTTC	CASTTQGQGGLMNEQFF
-	TRBV29-1	-	TRBJ2-1	TGCAGCGTTGGGGCGGGCTCCCGCTCCTACAATGAGCAGTTCTTC	CSVGAGSRSYNEQFF
-	TRBV7-9	-	TRBJ2-1	TGTGCCAGCATAACTCTCGACGCGTACAATGAGCAGTTCTTC	CASITLDAYNEQFF
-	TRBV7-2	TRBD2	TRBJ2-7	TGTGCCAGCAACCGCGGGGGGCGCATCGAGCAGTACTTC	CASNRGGRIEQYF
-	TRBV6-2/TRBV6-3	TRBD2	TRBJ2-3	TGTGCCAGCAGCCGAGGATTAGCGGGGCCTAACACAGATACGCAGTATTTT	CASSRGLAGPNTDTQYF
-	TRBV11-2	TRBD2	TRBJ2-3	TGTGCCAGCAGACTAGCGGGACGAGATACGCAGTATTTT	CASRLAGRDTQYF